This T cell receptor (beta chain) was identified in a study of regulatory T cells in long-lasting Graves disease. The study's findings and limits: Results may be inaccurate due to the small sample size. Persistent disease favored TRBV28, TRBJ1-2 and TRBJ2-5. Relative to newly diagnosed Graves' patients, persistent ones had lower TCR diversity.

Germline V gene lookup returns CDR1 GTSNPN and CDR2 SVGIG (reference sequence). This CDR3 comprises 15 residues. V lost 0 bases and J 7 bases, leaving 15 bases between the germline ends. Details on this clonotype: No antigen is known for it.

Time point described: persistent/refractory GD, antithyroid drugs over 5 years with positive TRAb. Scientists built the TCR library using RNA that was extracted from PBMCs. TCR beta libraries were built with iRepertoire HTBI primers and Arm-PCR of CDR3 regions. TCRdb ran MiXCR on the multiplex PCR reads and lists one entry per CDR3 protein. The table includes hundreds of thousands of distinct CDR3 sequences, about 21% detected once. The TCR was taken from a female donor with Graves disease. Sequenced here: peripheral blood mononuclear cells (PBMCs), sampled when the disease was refractory, from a patient treated with antithyroid drugs. V and J are TRBV30 and TRBJ1-4, with D tentatively TRBD1 (6 bases). CDR3 DNA: TGTGCCTGGAGTGTACAGATCGGGGGCGGTGAAAAACTGTTTTTT. Protein product: CAWSVQIGGGEKLFF.